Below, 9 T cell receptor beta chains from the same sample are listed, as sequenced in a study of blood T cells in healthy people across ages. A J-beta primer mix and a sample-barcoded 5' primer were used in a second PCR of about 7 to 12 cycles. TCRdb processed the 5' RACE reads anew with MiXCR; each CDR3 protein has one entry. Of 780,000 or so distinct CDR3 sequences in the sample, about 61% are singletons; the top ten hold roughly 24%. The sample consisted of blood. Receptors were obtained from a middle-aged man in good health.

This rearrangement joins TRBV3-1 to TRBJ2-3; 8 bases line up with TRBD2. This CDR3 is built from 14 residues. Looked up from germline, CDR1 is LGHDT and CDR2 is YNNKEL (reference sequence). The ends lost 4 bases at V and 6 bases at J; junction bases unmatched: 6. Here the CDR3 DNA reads TGTGCCAGCAGCCCGGGGGGGGAAAGGGATACGCAGTATTTT. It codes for CASSPGGERDTQYF.

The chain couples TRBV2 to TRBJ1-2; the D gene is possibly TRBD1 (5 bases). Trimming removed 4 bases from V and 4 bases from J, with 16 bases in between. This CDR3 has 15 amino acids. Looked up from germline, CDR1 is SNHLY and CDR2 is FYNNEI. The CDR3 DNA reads TGTGCCAGCAGTGGGGGCAGGACAAATTCCTATGGCTACACCTTC. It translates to CASSGGRTNSYGYTF. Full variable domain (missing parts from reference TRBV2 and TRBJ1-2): EPEVTQTPSHQVTQMGQEVILRCVPISNHLYFYWYRQILGQKVEFLVSFYNNEISEKSEIFDDQFSVERPDGSNFTLKIRSTKLEDSAMYFCASSGGRTNSYGYTFGSGTRLTVV.

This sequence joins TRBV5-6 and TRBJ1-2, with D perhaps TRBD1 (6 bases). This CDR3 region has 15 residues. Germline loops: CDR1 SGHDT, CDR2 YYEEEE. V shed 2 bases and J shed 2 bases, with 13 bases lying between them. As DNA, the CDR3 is TGTGCCAGCAGCTTCCGGGACACACCAAACTATGGCTACACCTTC. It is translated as CASSFRDTPNYGYTF.

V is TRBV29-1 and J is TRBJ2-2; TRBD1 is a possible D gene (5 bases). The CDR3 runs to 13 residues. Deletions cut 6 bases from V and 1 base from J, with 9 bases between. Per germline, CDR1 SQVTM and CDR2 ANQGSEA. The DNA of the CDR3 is TGCAGCGTGGACAAGGGGAACACCGGGGAGCTGTTTTTT. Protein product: CSVDKGNTGELFF.

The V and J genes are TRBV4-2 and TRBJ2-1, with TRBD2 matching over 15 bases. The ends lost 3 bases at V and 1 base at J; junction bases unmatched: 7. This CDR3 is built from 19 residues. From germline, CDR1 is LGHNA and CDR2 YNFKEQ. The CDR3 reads CASSQGEGLAGGSYNEQFF. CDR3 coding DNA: TGTGCCAGCAGCCAGGGGGAGGGACTAGCGGGAGGTTCCTACAATGAGCAGTTCTTC.

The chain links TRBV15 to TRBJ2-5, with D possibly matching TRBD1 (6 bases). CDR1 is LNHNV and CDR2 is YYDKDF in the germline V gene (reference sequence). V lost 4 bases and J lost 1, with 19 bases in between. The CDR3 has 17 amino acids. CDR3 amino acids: CATSIGQWRSFQETQYF. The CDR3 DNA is TGTGCCACCAGCATCGGACAGTGGAGGTCCTTCCAAGAGACCCAGTACTTC.

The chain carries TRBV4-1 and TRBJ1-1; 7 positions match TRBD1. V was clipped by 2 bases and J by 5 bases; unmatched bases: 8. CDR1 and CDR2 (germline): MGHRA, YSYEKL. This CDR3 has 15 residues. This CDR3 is CASSQLTSGGTEAFF. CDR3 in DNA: TGCGCCAGCAGCCAACTAACTTCAGGGGGAACTGAAGCTTTCTTT.

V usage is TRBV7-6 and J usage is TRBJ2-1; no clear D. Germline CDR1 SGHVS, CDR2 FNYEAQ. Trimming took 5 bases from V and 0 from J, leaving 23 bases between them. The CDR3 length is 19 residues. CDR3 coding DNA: TGTGCCAGCAGCGACTCATCCCAGAGCCATACGAGCTCCTACAATGAGCAGTTCTTC. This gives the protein CASSDSSQSHTSSYNEQFF.

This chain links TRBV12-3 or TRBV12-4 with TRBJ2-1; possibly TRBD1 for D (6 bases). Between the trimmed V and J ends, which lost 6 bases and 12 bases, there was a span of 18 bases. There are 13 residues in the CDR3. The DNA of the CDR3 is TGTGCCAGCAGCCCAGTCGACAGGTTGGCGCAGTTCTTC. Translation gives CASSPVDRLAQFF.